One and the same sample provided the 6 T cell receptor beta chains below, sequenced in a study of CD8 T cells in ankylosing spondylitis. TCRdb recomputed calls from the 5' RACE reads with MiXCR, one row per CDR3 protein. The sample lists some 87,000 distinct CDR3 sequences; about 8.1% were seen once. Sample: blood, either unsorted or a sorted T cell fraction (not recorded which). Receptor source: a male donor with ankylosing spondylitis or in good health (not recorded which).

This clonotype has a count of ten or more. The J gene is TRBJ1-2, the V gene TRBV6-1, with a tentative D call TRBD1 (5 bases). V was clipped by 3 bases and J by 4 bases, with 15 bases between them. The CDR3 has 15 residues. Germline CDR1 MNHNS, CDR2 SASEGT. The DNA of the CDR3 is TGTGCCAGCAGTGATCGTCCCACAGGTTCCTATGGCTACACCTTC. Translation gives CASSDRPTGSYGYTF.

On this clonotype itself: One base away lies a much larger clone, so this may be a sequencing read error. The chain uses TRBV7-7 and TRBJ2-5; no definite D call. The CDR3 is made up of 13 amino acids. Germline-derived CDR1 and CDR2 are SSHAT and FNYEAQ (reference sequence). The CDR3 DNA follows: TGTGCTAGCAGCTTAGGCAATCAAGAGACCCAGTACTTC. Translation: CASSLGNQETQYF.

This clonotype was detected many times. V gene TRBV4-1 combines with J gene TRBJ2-3, with 8 positions matching TRBD1. V trimming: 1 base; J trimming: 3 bases; junction bases outside the gene matches: 3. In germline, CDR1 is MGHRA, CDR2 YSYEKL. The CDR3 sequence is 15 residues long. The CDR3, as DNA: TGCGCCAGCAGCCAAGGGCAGGGGGCAACAGATACGCAGTATTTT. It codes for CASSQGQGATDTQYF.

This clonotype was seen many times. The chain joins TRBV5-6 to TRBJ2-3, with 8 bases identical to TRBD2. V shed 3 bases and J 2 bases; nucleotides not matched to a gene: 5. This CDR3 is built from 15 residues. Per the germline V gene, CDR1 is SGHDT and CDR2 is YYEEEE. The CDR3 sequence is CASSSIAGITDTQYF. The CDR3 DNA is TGTGCCAGCAGCTCCATAGCGGGGATCACAGATACGCAGTATTTT.

This clonotype was counted many times. This rearrangement joins TRBV5-1 to TRBJ1-5; D is perhaps TRBD1 (5 bases). The CDR3 consists of 13 residues. Trimming stripped 1 base from V and 5 bases from J, with 7 bases between. Germline V gene data show CDR1 as SGHRS and CDR2 as YFSETQ. CDR3: CASSLRGDQPQHF. Here the CDR3 DNA reads TGCGCCAGCAGCTTGCGAGGGGATCAGCCCCAGCATTTT.

This clonotype was picked up many times. The J gene is TRBJ2-2, the V gene TRBV28; unclear D gene. V gave up 3 bases and J gave up 5 bases, with 13 bases separating them. Germline assignment: CDR1 MDHEN and CDR2 SYDVKM. CDR3 size: 15 residues. CDR3 sequence: CASSFSTVRTGELFF. CDR3 nucleotide sequence: TGTGCCAGCAGTTTCTCTACCGTCCGTACCGGGGAGCTGTTTTTT.